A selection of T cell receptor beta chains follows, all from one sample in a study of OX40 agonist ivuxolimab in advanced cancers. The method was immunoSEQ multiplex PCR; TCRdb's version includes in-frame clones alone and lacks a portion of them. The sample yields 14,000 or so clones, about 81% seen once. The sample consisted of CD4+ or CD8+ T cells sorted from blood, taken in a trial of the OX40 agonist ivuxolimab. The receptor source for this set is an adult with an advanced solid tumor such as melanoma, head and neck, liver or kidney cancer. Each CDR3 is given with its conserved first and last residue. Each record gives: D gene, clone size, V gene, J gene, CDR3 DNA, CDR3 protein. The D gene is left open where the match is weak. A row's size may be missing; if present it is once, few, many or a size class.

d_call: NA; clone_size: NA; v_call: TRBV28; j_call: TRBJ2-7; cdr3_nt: TGTGCCAGCAGTGAGGGATCCCCAAGGTCCTACGAGCAGTACTTC; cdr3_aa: CASSEGSPRSYEQYF
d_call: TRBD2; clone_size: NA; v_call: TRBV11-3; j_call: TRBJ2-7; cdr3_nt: TGTGCCAGCAGCTCGGGGGGGTCCGAGCAGTACTTC; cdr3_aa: CASSSGGSEQYF
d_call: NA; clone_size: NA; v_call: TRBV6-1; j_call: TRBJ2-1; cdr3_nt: TGTGCCAGCAGCGGGTCCGACAATGAGCAGTTCTTC; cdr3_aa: CASSGSDNEQFF
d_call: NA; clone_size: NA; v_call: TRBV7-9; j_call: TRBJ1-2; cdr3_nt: TGTGCCAGCAGCTTTGCGTCCGAAAACTATGGCTACACCTTC; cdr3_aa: CASSFASENYGYTF
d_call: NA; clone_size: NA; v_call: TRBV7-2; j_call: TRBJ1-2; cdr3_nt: TGTGCCAGCAGCTTATTAGCGGGGACGGCGGTAGAGGGGAAGTATGGCTACACCTTC; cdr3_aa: CASSLLAGTAVEGKYGYTF
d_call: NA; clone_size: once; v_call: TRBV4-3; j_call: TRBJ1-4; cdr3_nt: TGCGCCAGCAGCCAAGTTTACAGACTGAATGAAAAACTGTTTTTT; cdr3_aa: CASSQVYRLNEKLFF
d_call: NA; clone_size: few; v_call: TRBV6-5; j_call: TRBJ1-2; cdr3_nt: TGTGCCAGCAGTTACAACTATGGCTACACCTTC; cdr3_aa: CASSYNYGYTF
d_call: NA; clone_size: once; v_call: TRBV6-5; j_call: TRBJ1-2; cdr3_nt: TGTGCCAGCAGCCAACTAGGACAGAACTATGGCTACACCTTC; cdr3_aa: CASSQLGQNYGYTF
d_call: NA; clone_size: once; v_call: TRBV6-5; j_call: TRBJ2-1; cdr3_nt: TGTGCCAGCAGTTACTCGCGGAATGAGCAGTTCTTC; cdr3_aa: CASSYSRNEQFF
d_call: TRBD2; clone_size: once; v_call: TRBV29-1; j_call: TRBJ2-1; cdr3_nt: TGCAGCGCTGAACCCCAGCGGGGGGCTGGCTACAATGAGCAGTTCTTC; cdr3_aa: CSAEPQRGAGYNEQFF
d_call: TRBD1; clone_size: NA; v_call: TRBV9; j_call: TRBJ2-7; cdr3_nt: TGTGCCAGCAGCGCCAGACAGGGGCCCTCCTACGAGCAGTACTTC; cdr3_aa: CASSARQGPSYEQYF
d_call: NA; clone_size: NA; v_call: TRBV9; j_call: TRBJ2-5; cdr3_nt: TGTGCCAGCAGCGTAGGGGGGGAAGAGACCCAGTACTTC; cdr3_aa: CASSVGGEETQYF
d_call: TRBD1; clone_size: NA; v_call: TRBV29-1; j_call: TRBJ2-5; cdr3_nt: TGCAGCGTTGAATGGGACAGGGTCGAAGAGACCCAGTACTTC; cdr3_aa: CSVEWDRVEETQYF
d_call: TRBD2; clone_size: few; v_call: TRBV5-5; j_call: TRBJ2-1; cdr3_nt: TGTGCCAGCAGCTTTTTACTAGCGATCTACAATGAGCAGTTCTTC; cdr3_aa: CASSFLLAIYNEQFF
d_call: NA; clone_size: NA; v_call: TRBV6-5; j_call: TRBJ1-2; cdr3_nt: TGTGCCACAACCCCTACCGGGGGGTTCTATGGCTACACCTTC; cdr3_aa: CATTPTGGFYGYTF
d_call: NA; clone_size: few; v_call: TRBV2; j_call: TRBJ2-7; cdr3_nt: TGTGCCAGCGAACGGAGAGGAGGGACGGCCGAGCAGTACTTC; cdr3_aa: CASERRGGTAEQYF
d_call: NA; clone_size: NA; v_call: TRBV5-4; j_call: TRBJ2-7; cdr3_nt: TGTGCCAGCAGCTTGGGGGGGGCCCCCTACGAGCAGTACTTC; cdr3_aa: CASSLGGAPYEQYF
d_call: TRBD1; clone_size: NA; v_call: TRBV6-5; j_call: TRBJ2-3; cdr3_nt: TGTGCCAGCAGTTACTCTCGGACAGGGACCACAGATACGCAGTATTTT; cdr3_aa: CASSYSRTGTTDTQYF
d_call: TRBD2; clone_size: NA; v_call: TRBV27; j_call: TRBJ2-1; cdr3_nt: TGTGCCAGCAGTTCAATAGCGGGCCACAATGAGCAGTTCTTC; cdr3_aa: CASSSIAGHNEQFF
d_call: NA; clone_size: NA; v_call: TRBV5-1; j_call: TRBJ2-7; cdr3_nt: TGCGCCAGCAGCTTGACCGACAGAGAGCCAGCCTACGAGCAGTACTTC; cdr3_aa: CASSLTDREPAYEQYF
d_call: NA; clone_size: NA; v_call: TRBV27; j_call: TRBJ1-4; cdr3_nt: TGTGCCAGCAGTCAATACACGGAAAATGAAAAACTGTTTTTT; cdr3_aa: CASSQYTENEKLFF
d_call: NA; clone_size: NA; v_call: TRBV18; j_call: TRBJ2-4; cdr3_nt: TGTGCCAGCTCACCGGGAAGCCTAGAAATTCAGTACTTC; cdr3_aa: CASSPGSLEIQYF